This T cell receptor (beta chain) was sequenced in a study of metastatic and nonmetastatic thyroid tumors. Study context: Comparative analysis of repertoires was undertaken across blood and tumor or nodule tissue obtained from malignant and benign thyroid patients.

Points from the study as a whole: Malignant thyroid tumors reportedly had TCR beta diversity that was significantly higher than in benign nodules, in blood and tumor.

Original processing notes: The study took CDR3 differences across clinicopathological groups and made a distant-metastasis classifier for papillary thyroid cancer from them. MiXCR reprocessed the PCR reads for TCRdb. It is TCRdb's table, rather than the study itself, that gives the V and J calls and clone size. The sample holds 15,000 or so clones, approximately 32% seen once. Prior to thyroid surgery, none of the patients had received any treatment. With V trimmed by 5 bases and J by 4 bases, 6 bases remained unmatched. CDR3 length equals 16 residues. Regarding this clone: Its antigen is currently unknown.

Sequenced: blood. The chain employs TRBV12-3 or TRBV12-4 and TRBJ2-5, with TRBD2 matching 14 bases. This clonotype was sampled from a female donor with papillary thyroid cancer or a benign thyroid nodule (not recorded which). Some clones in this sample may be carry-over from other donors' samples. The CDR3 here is CASSVMGLAGAETQYF. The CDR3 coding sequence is TGTGCCAGCAGTGTAATGGGACTAGCGGGAGCAGAGACCCAGTACTTC.